This T cell receptor (beta chain) originates from a study of T cell responses to AZD1222 COVID-19 vaccine. Clones were read by immunoSEQ multiplex PCR, and TCRdb kept only the in-frame ones, dropping some. Of around 80,000 clones listed, around 82% were seen once; the top ten hold approximately 1.3%. The V end was cut by 2 bases, the J end by 5 bases, with 0 bases between. Per the germline V gene, CDR1 is MGHRA and CDR2 is YSYEKL. The CDR3 consists of 11 residues. The sequence came from an adult who received the AZD1222 COVID-19 vaccine. The V gene is TRBV4-1, the J gene TRBJ1-4; D gene uncertain. Sequencing was performed on peripheral blood, taken 28 days after the second AZD1222 dose. The CDR3 bases are TGCGCCAGCAGCCAAAATGAAAAACTGTTTTTT. It specifies CASSQNEKLFF.